This record looks at one T cell receptor beta chain sequence and its context. Study processing details: Cell counts per sample came from amplifying reference gene primers. Method: immunoSEQ multiplex PCR; TCRdb's copy keeps in-frame clones and lacks some. The DNA was the basis for D and trimming; V, J and clone size are from that table. The repertoire holds roughly 75,000 clones, with around 89% as singletons. The CDR3 sequence is 15 residues long. The germline gives CDR1 MNHEY, CDR2 SMNVEV (reference sequence). The V and J ends lost 5 bases and 6 bases, in that order; junction bases with no gene match: 5. The source of the sample is a study of blood T cell repertoires in COVID-19.

The TCR was taken from a man aged 55 to 70 with acute or convalescent COVID-19. The sample consisted of peripheral blood. The V and J genes are TRBV27 and TRBJ2-2, with TRBD2 identical over 11 bases. DNA for the CDR3: TGTGCCAGCAGTCCGACTAGCGGGGTCCCCGGGGAGCTGTTTTTT. Residues: CASSPTSGVPGELFF.